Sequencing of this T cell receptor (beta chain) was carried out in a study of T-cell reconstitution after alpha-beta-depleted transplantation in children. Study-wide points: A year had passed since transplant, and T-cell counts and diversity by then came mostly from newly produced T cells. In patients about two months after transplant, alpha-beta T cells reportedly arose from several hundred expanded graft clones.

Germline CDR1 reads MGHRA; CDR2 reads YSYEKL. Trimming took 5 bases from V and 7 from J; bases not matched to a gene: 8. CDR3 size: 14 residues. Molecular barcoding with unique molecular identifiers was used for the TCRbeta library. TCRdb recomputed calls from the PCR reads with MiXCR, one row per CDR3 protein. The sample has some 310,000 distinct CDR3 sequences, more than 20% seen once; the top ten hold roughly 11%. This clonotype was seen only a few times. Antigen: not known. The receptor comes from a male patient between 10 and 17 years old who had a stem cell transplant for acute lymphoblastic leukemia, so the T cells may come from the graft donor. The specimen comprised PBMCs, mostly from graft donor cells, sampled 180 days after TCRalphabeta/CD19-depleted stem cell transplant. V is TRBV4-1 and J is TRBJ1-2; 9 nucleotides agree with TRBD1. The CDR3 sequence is CASSLGQGTAGYTF. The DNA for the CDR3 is TGCGCCAGCAGCTTGGGACAGGGAACGGCTGGCTACACCTTC.